The 28 T cell receptor beta chains below all came from one sample that was sequenced in a study of CD8+ T cells in alopecia areata. The treatment here: oral pan-JAK inhibitor, 5-10 mg twice daily. The authors extracted RNA and reverse transcribed it into cDNA as the sequencing template. The method was immunoSEQ multiplex PCR; TCRdb's version includes in-frame clones alone and lacks a portion of them. The sample holds 180,000 or so clones, roughly half seen once. The sample consisted of CD8+ T cells sorted from blood, taken around week 54, from a patient treated with tofacitinib. The receptors shown here come from a human donor with alopecia areata.

This rearrangement joins TRBV5-4 to TRBJ1-6; D gene uncertain. The V gene lost 2 bases and the J gene lost 8 bases, with 11 bases spanning the gap. This CDR3 region has 14 residues. Looked up from germline, CDR1 is SGHNT and CDR2 is YYREEE (reference sequence). The CDR3 DNA sequence: TGTGCCAGCAGCTTCTGGGGTGGGGATTCACCCCTCCACTTT. It yields the protein CASSFWGGDSPLHF.

J is TRBJ1-1 and V is TRBV27, with a tentative D call TRBD1 (6 bases). CDR1 and CDR2 (germline): MNHEY, SMNVEV (reference sequence). V gave up 4 bases and J gave up 1 base, with 13 bases separating them. The CDR3 totals 15 residues. The CDR3 loop reads CASSYTGHSNTEAFF. The CDR3 nucleotides read TGTGCCAGCAGTTATACGGGACACTCGAACACTGAAGCTTTCTTT.

This sequence joins TRBV25-1 and TRBJ2-7, with D possibly being TRBD2 (5 bases). Per the germline V gene, CDR1 is MGHDK and CDR2 is SYGVNS. The CDR3 loop spans 14 amino acids. V lost 2 bases, J lost 3 bases, and 11 bases lay in between. The DNA of the CDR3 is TGTGCCAGCAGTGAAATGGGAGAACACTACGAGCAGTACTTC. The encoded protein is CASSEMGEHYEQYF.

The chain employs TRBV7-9 and TRBJ2-5, with 9 bases identical to TRBD2. The CDR3 has 16 residues. V shed 5 bases, J shed 5 bases, and the junction held 12 bases outside the gene matches. Germline values: CDR1 SEHNR, CDR2 FQNEAQ (reference sequence). The CDR3 DNA sequence: TGTGCCAGCAGCCCCGGTAGCGGGGGCCCCCAGGAGACCCAGTACTTC. The encoded protein is CASSPGSGGPQETQYF.

This clone was detected only a few times. The chain recombines TRBV27 with TRBJ1-1, with 7 bases lining up with TRBD1. V was clipped by 7 bases and J by 4 bases; unmatched bases: 24. Germline V lookup: CDR1 MNHEY, CDR2 SMNVEV (reference sequence). CDR3 length: 19 amino acids. CDR3 sequence reads: CASTPPHPRDSLKGTEAFF. The CDR3 nucleotides are TGTGCCAGCACCCCACCCCATCCCCGGGACAGCCTCAAGGGCACTGAAGCTTTCTTT.

The chain uses TRBV30 and TRBJ1-2; possibly TRBD1 for D (5 bases). V shed 3 bases and J shed 0 bases, with 11 bases lying between them. Germline lookup yields CDR1 GTSNPN and CDR2 SVGIG (reference sequence). The CDR3 is 14 residues long. CDR3 DNA sequence: TGTGCCTGGAGCGGGACCTTAGCTAACTATGGCTACACCTTC. Protein sequence: CAWSGTLANYGYTF.

The rearrangement joins TRBV5-1 to TRBJ2-7; TRBD1 agrees at 7 bases. V dropped 4 bases and J dropped 6; count of bases not matched to a gene: 13. The CDR3 extends over 15 amino acids. Looked up from germline, CDR1 is SGHRS and CDR2 is YFSETQ. The CDR3 sequence is CASSPTGARMGEQYF. The CDR3 nucleotides read TGCGCCAGCAGCCCCACAGGGGCGAGGATGGGCGAGCAGTACTTC.

The chain is built from TRBV5-4 and TRBJ2-7; possibly TRBD1 for D (6 bases). The CDR3 is 12 amino acids. V lost 2 bases, J lost 5 bases, and 8 bases lay in between. Germline V gives CDR1 SGHNT, CDR2 YYREEE (reference sequence). This CDR3 reads CASSLQGHEQYF. In DNA, the CDR3 is TGTGCCAGCAGCTTACAGGGCCACGAGCAGTACTTC.

The table lists this clone with a few counts. The chain uses TRBV29-1 and TRBJ2-5; D is undetermined. Germline loops: CDR1 SQVTM, CDR2 ANQGSEA. The V end was cut by 3 bases, the J end by 3 bases, with 14 bases between. The CDR3 totals 14 residues. CDR3 residues: CSVERRNSKETQYF. The CDR3 DNA follows: TGCAGCGTTGAGAGACGGAACTCAAAAGAGACCCAGTACTTC.

The rearrangement links TRBV5-1 to TRBJ2-7; D may be TRBD2 (5 bases). The germline gives CDR1 SGHRS, CDR2 YFSETQ. The CDR3 length is 15 residues. V lost 3 bases and J lost 2, with 15 bases in between. CDR3 loop: CASSSSLGGPYEQYF. The CDR3 DNA sequence: TGCGCCAGCAGCTCTTCACTAGGCGGGCCCTACGAGCAGTACTTC.

The chain employs TRBV27 and TRBJ2-5; possible D gene TRBD1, 6 bases. With 3 bases removed from V and 7 bases from J, the gap between germline ends came to 15 bases. The CDR3 loop spans 14 amino acids. CDR1 MNHEY and CDR2 SMNVEV come from the germline V gene (reference sequence). In DNA, the CDR3 is TGTGCCAGCAGTTTCCTCGCAGGGGTGGGGACCCAGTACTTC. Amino acid sequence: CASSFLAGVGTQYF.

This clone was observed a handful of times. This sequence joins TRBV6-5 and TRBJ1-3, with no clear D. This CDR3 comprises 14 residues. Germline CDR1 and CDR2: MNHEY and SVGAGI. V gave up 6 bases and J gave up 1 base, with 10 bases separating them. The CDR3 sequence is CASSPDPSGNTIYF. DNA for the CDR3: TGTGCCAGCAGCCCCGACCCTTCTGGAAACACCATATATTTT.

This clone was seen a handful of times. The chain joins TRBV6-6 to TRBJ1-4; no clear D gene. The V end was cut by 4 bases, the J end by 15 bases, with 12 bases between. The CDR3 covers 11 residues. Germline assignment: CDR1 MNHNY and CDR2 SVGAGI (reference sequence). CDR3 bases: TGTGCCAGCAGTTCATCGACAATAATGTTTTTT. Translation: CASSSSTIMFF.

This clone has more than one count but fewer than ten. The V and J genes are TRBV6-6 and TRBJ2-7; D call uncertain. In germline, CDR1 is MNHNY, CDR2 SVGAGI (reference sequence). The V gene lost 5 bases and the J gene lost 3 bases, with 14 bases spanning the gap. The CDR3 length is 14 residues. CDR3 nucleotides: TGTGCCAGCAGTGGGTCGGGCGCAAGCTACGAGCAGTACTTC. Protein sequence: CASSGSGASYEQYF.

V usage is TRBV29-1 and J usage is TRBJ1-1; perhaps TRBD1 as D (6 bases). The length of the CDR3 is 12 residues. Germline V gene lookup returns CDR1 SQVTM and CDR2 ANQGSEA. Trimming cost V 8 bases and J 1 base, with 11 bases left between them. The CDR3 DNA reads as TGCAGCACCCTACAGGGGAACACTGAAGCTTTCTTT. Protein sequence: CSTLQGNTEAFF.

This sequence joins TRBV7-3 and TRBJ2-2, with D maybe TRBD2 (5 bases). Trimming took off 2 bases at V and 3 bases at J, with 7 bases between the two ends. CDR3 length: 14 residues. Germline V CDR1 and CDR2: SGHTA, FQGTGA. The CDR3 is CASSLLAHTGELFF. In DNA form, the CDR3 reads TGTGCCAGCAGCTTACTAGCCCACACCGGGGAGCTGTTTTTT.

The gene calls are TRBV7-9 and TRBJ1-2; D is ambiguous. Germline V gene sequence: CDR1 SEHNR, CDR2 FQNEAQ (reference sequence). The CDR3 covers 14 residues. V was cut by 5 bases and J by 1 base, with 11 bases left in between. The CDR3 is CASSEGEGNYGYTF. The CDR3 nucleotides are TGTGCCAGCAGCGAGGGAGAGGGTAACTATGGCTACACCTTC.

This chain uses TRBV30 with TRBJ2-7, with D unclear. The germline V gene encodes CDR1 GTSNPN and CDR2 SVGIG (reference sequence). V lost 5 bases and J lost 6, with 23 bases in between. The CDR3 spans 15 residues. The CDR3 here is CAWGGDDHASGEQYF. CDR3 nucleotides: TGTGCCTGGGGTGGTGATGACCATGCATCGGGCGAGCAGTACTTC.

The rearrangement uses TRBV30 and TRBJ2-3; D ambiguous. CDR1 and CDR2 (germline): GTSNPN, SVGIG (reference sequence). This CDR3 contains 13 residues. Trimming took 2 bases from V and 0 from J, leaving 6 bases between them. The CDR3 region has the DNA TGTGCCTGGAGTATCGATAGCACAGATACGCAGTATTTT. This translates into CAWSIDSTDTQYF.

The chain couples TRBV5-6 to TRBJ1-4; 7 positions match TRBD1. V shed 4 bases and J 2 bases; nucleotides not matched to a gene: 8. There are 16 residues in the CDR3. CDR1 is SGHDT, CDR2 YYEEEE, per germline. CDR3 sequence: CASSGGQAWTNEKLFF. CDR3 DNA: TGTGCCAGCAGCGGCGGACAGGCCTGGACTAATGAAAAACTGTTTTTT. Full variable domain (missing parts from reference TRBV5-6 and TRBJ1-4): DAGVTQSPTHLIKTRGQQVTLRCSPKSGHDTVSWYQQALGQGPQFIFQYYEEEERQRGNFPDRFSGHQFPNYSSELNVNALLLGDSALYLCASSGGQAWTNEKLFFGSGTQLSVL.

This clone has a handful of counts. This sequence joins TRBV30 and TRBJ1-3; D remains ambiguous. This CDR3 is 12 amino acids long. V shed 2 bases and J shed 4 bases, with 6 bases lying between them. In germline, CDR1 is GTSNPN, CDR2 SVGIG (reference sequence). The CDR3 nucleotides read TGTGCCTGGAGTCACCTCGGAAACACCATATATTTT. Amino acid sequence: CAWSHLGNTIYF.

The sample holds one count of this clone. This chain connects TRBV2 to TRBJ2-7; the D gene could be TRBD1 or TRBD2 (5 bases each). Germline lookup yields CDR1 SNHLY and CDR2 FYNNEI. The CDR3 totals 14 residues. V lost 6 bases and J 6 bases, leaving 18 bases between the germline ends. Written as DNA, the CDR3 is TGTGCCAGCAGACCAGCCGGGACGGTGGGCGAGCAGTACTTC. It specifies CASRPAGTVGEQYF.

This clone was seen only a few times. V gene TRBV27 combines with J gene TRBJ2-7, with TRBD1 matching 7 bases. Unmatched junction bases numbered 1, after V lost 0 bases and J lost 2 bases. The CDR3 is 14 amino acids. Per the germline V gene, CDR1 is MNHEY and CDR2 is SMNVEV (reference sequence). As DNA, the CDR3 is TGTGCCAGCAGTTTATCTGGGACAGCCTACGAGCAGTACTTC. Amino acids: CASSLSGTAYEQYF.

The rearrangement links TRBV9 to TRBJ2-1; D gene uncertain. The CDR3 length is 16 residues. The germline V gene encodes CDR1 SGDLS and CDR2 YYNGEE. Trimming took 0 bases from V and 3 from J, leaving 13 bases between them. Written as DNA, the CDR3 is TGTGCCAGCAGCGTAGCTCCCCGGGCTAGCTACAATGAGCAGTTCTTC. Amino acid sequence: CASSVAPRASYNEQFF.

This clone was counted only a few times. The rearrangement links TRBV4-1 to TRBJ2-7; D ambiguous. Germline V gene data show CDR1 as MGHRA and CDR2 as YSYEKL. Trimming left V 3 bases short and J 4 bases short, with 7 bases between. The CDR3 length is 12 residues. CDR3 sequence reads: CASSHHGYEQYF. CDR3 sequence (DNA): TGCGCCAGCAGCCATCACGGATACGAGCAGTACTTC.

The chain carries TRBV27 and TRBJ2-1, with 8 bases matching TRBD2. CDR1 is MNHEY and CDR2 is SMNVEV in the germline V gene (reference sequence). The CDR3 is made up of 15 amino acids. V shed 6 bases and J 8 bases; nucleotides not matched to a gene: 12. The CDR3, as DNA: TGTGCCAGCAGCCGTAACCTCGGCGGGGGGTATGAGCAGTTCTTC. Its protein product is CASSRNLGGGYEQFF.

The chain carries TRBV27 and TRBJ2-7; no reliable D call. V was trimmed by 0 bases and J by 4 bases, leaving 13 bases between them. The CDR3 extends over 15 amino acids. Germline loops: CDR1 MNHEY, CDR2 SMNVEV (reference sequence). Written as DNA, the CDR3 is TGTGCCAGCAGTTTATCGAAAACAACGAGGTACGAGCAGTACTTC. Translation gives CASSLSKTTRYEQYF.

The gene calls are TRBV4-3 and TRBJ2-7, with TRBD2 matching 11 bases. CDR1 LGHNA and CDR2 YSLEER come from the germline V gene. V was clipped by 0 bases and J by 1 base; unmatched bases: 2. The CDR3 covers 16 residues. In DNA, the CDR3 is TGCGCCAGCAGCCAAGAGGGGACTAGCGGATCCTACGAGCAGTACTTC. It specifies CASSQEGTSGSYEQYF.